This T cell receptor beta chain was retrieved from a study of cytomegalovirus exposure and HLA in healthy donors. The PCR was carried out with 60 Vbeta primers and 13 Jbeta primers. TCRdb's table, derived via immunoSEQ multiplex PCR, lists solely in-frame clones and lacks some. The sample table includes some 72,000 clones. Broader study findings: Analysis performed later found 16,951 TCR beta sequences associated with HLA alleles at 0.05 false discovery rate.

Looked up from germline, CDR1 is GTSNPN and CDR2 is SVGIG (reference sequence). This CDR3 contains 15 residues. After removal of 4 bases from V and 3 bases from J, the junction contained 7 bases not matched to a gene. On this clone: Antigen: not known.

The chain couples TRBV30 to TRBJ1-5; TRBD1 matches at 9 bases. This sequence was found in a middle-aged man in good health and CMV-seronegative. The material sequenced was PBMCs. CDR3 nucleotide sequence: TGTGCCTGGACACACCGGACAGGGGTCAATCAGCCCCAGCATTTT. It is translated as CAWTHRTGVNQPQHF.